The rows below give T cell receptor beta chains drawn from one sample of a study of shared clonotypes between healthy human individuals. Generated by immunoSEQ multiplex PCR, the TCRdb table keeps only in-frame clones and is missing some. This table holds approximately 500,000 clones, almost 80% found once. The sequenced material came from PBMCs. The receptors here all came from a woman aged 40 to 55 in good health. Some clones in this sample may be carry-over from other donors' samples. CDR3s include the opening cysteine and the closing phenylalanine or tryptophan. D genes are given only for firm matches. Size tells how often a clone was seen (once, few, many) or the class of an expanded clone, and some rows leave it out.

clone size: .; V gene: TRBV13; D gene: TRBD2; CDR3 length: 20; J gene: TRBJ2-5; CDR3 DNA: TGTGCCAGCAGCTCGTCTCCCGGTAGATTGCGGGAGGCCCCCCAAGAGACCCAGTACTTC; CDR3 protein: CASSSSPGRLREAPQETQYF
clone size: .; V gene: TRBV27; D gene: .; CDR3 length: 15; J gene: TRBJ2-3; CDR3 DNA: TGTGCCAGCAGTTCCCCCCCTAGCGGCACAGATACGCAGTATTTT; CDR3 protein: CASSSPPSGTDTQYF
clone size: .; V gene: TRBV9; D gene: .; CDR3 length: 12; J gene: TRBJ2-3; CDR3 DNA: TGTGCCAGCAGCCCACCTAGCGTTAAACAGTATTTT; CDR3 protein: CASSPPSVKQYF
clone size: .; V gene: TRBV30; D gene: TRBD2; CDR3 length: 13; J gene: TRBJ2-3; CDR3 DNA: TGTGCCTGGACTAGCGGAAACACAGATACGCAGTATTTT; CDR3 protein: CAWTSGNTDTQYF
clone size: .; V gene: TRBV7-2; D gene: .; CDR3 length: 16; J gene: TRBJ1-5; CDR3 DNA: TGTGCCAGCAGCTTAGAGGATGCGTATAGCAATCAGCCCCAGCATTTT; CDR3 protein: CASSLEDAYSNQPQHF
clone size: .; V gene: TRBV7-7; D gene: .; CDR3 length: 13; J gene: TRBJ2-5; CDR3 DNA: TGTGCTAGCAGCTTAGAGGTGACGGAGACCCAGTACTTC; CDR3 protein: CASSLEVTETQYF
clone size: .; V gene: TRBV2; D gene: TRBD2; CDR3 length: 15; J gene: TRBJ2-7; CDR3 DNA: TGTGCCAGCAGTGACACTAGCGGGTTTTCCTACGAGCAGTACTTC; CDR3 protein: CASSDTSGFSYEQYF
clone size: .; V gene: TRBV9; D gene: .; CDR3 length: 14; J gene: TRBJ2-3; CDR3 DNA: TGTGCCAGCAGCGTAGAGGCCCGGTTGGATACGCAGTATTTT; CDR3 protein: CASSVEARLDTQYF
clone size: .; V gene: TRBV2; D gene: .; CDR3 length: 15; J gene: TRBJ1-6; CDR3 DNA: TGTGCCAGCAGTGAAGGGCAGGTGCTGGCTTTCCCCCTCCACTTT; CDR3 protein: CASSEGQVLAFPLHF
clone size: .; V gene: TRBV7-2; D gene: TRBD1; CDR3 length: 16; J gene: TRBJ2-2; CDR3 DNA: TGTGCCAGCAGCTCGGACAGGGGGTTGAACACCGGGGAGCTGTTTTTT; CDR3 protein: CASSSDRGLNTGELFF
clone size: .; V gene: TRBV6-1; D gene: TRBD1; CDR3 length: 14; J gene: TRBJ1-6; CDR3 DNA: TGTGCCACCGCTCGGACAGGGGTCGAATCACCCCTCCACTTT; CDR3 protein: CATARTGVESPLHF
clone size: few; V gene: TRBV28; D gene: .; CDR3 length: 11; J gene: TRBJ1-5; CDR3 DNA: TGTGCCAGCAGTTTGGGTCAGCCCCAGCATTTT; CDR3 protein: CASSLGQPQHF
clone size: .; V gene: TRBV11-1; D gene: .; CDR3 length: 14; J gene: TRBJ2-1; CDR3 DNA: TGTGCCAGCAGCTTAGTTCAGGCCTACAATGAGCAGTTCTTC; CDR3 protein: CASSLVQAYNEQFF
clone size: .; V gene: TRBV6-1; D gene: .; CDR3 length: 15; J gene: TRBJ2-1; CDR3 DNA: TGTGCCAGCAGACGGAGGGAACCACCCTACAATGAGCAGTTCTTC; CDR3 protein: CASRRREPPYNEQFF
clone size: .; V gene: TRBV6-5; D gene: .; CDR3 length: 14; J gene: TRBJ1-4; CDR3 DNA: TGTGCCAGCAGTTACTCGGTTTTACTTGAAAAACTGTTTTTT; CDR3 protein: CASSYSVLLEKLFF